One and the same sample provided the 16 T cell receptor beta chains below, sequenced in a study of T-cell reconstitution after alpha-beta-depleted transplantation in children. TCRbeta library preparation incorporated unique molecular identifiers. Using its own MiXCR run on the PCR reads, TCRdb lists one record per CDR3 protein. The sample has 400,000 to 500,000 distinct CDR3 sequences, roughly a tenth seen once. The sample in question was PBMCs from the stem cell graft donor, obtained from the stem cell graft. The receptors shown here come from a human donor who donated a stem cell graft to a child with acute myeloid leukemia.

The V call is TRBV19, the J call TRBJ1-1; 8 nucleotides agree with TRBD1. The CDR3 contains 13 residues. Trimming removed 8 bases from V and 1 base from J; junction bases left unmatched: 3. CDR1 is LNHDA, CDR2 SQIVND, per germline (reference sequence). The CDR3 is CASRTGKNTEAFF. The CDR3 nucleotides are TGTGCCAGTCGGACAGGGAAGAACACTGAAGCTTTCTTT.

The CDR3 DNA reads TGCAGTGCTAGAGATCAAGTTAGCGGGAGAATCGGGGAGCAGTACTTC. Amino acids: CSARDQVSGRIGEQYF. The chain is built from TRBV20-1 and TRBJ2-7; 9 bases are shared with TRBD2. Germline assignment: CDR1 DFQATT and CDR2 SNEGSKA (reference sequence). This CDR3 comprises 16 residues. V was pared by 0 bases and J by 7 bases, with 13 bases of the junction left unmatched.

This clonotype turned up a few times. The chain joins TRBV12-3 or TRBV12-4 to TRBJ1-2; a weak D match, TRBD1 (5 bases). Trimming took off 4 bases at V and 7 bases at J, with 16 bases between the two ends. CDR3 length: 14 amino acids. The CDR3 nucleotides are TGTGCCAGCAGTTCTAGTGTAACGAGGGGTGGCTACACCTTC. As protein: CASSSSVTRGGYTF.

This clonotype was picked up a small number of times. The chain has TRBV24-1 and TRBJ1-1; D might be TRBD1 (6 bases). The CDR3 spans 12 residues. Germline CDR1 and CDR2: KGHDR and SFDVKD. With 6 bases removed from V and 8 bases from J, the gap between germline ends came to 12 bases. The CDR3 protein is CATSRRGSEAFF. For the CDR3, the DNA is TGTGCCACCAGTCGGAGGGGGTCGGAAGCTTTCTTT.

This clonotype was counted only a few times. J is TRBJ2-7 and V is TRBV29-1, with unresolved D. V was shortened by 3 bases and J by 2 bases, with 11 bases between the two germline ends. CDR3 size: 13 residues. Germline lookup yields CDR1 SQVTM and CDR2 ANQGSEA. The CDR3 is CSVEEGRAYEQYF. The CDR3 DNA follows: TGCAGCGTTGAGGAAGGGCGAGCCTACGAGCAGTACTTC.

This clonotype was observed many times. The chain uses TRBV29-1 and TRBJ2-5; TRBD1 aligns across 7 bases. In germline, CDR1 is SQVTM, CDR2 ANQGSEA. V lost 6 bases to trimming and J lost 2 bases; unmatched junction nucleotides: 9. The CDR3 has 14 residues. The DNA for the CDR3 is TGCAGCGTCGCTCCGACAGGGACACAAGAGACCCAGTACTTC. Residues: CSVAPTGTQETQYF.

This clonotype was detected many times. CDR3 nucleotides: TGTGCCAGCAGTCCTGGTAGGGTGGTGATCAATGAGCAGTTCTTC. It encodes CASSPGRVVINEQFF. The chain recombines TRBV6-2 or TRBV6-3 with TRBJ2-1; D unresolved. CDR3 length: 15 residues. Deletions cut 5 bases from V and 6 bases from J, with 17 bases between. Germline V lookup: CDR1 MNHEY, CDR2 SVGEGT.

The sample holds many counts of this clonotype. The CDR3 DNA sequence: TGTGCCAGCAGTTCCCTCGGGGGGGCTACCGGGGAGCTGTTTTTT. Translating it yields CASSSLGGATGELFF. This chain connects TRBV12-3 or TRBV12-4 to TRBJ2-2; 8 nucleotides agree with TRBD2. The CDR3 loop spans 15 amino acids. The trim removed 4 bases at V and 5 bases at J, leaving 6 bases unmatched.

This clonotype has only a few counts. V and J are TRBV12-3 or TRBV12-4 and TRBJ2-2; 7 nucleotides match TRBD2. This CDR3 comprises 16 residues. The ends lost 5 bases at V and 2 bases at J; junction bases unmatched: 8. The CDR3 DNA sequence: TGTGCCAGCAGTCCGGGGCGCGGGGGTAACACCGGGGAGCTGTTTTTT. Protein sequence: CASSPGRGGNTGELFF.

J is TRBJ1-3 and V is TRBV7-8; D may be TRBD1 (5 bases). The V end was cut by 1 base, the J end by 1 base, with 11 bases between. The germline CDR1 and CDR2 sequences are SGHVS and FQNEAQ. The CDR3 contains 16 residues. The CDR3 bases are TGTGCCAGCAGCTTAGAGCCAGGGAGGTCTGGAAACACCATATATTTT. Protein: CASSLEPGRSGNTIYF.

V and J are TRBV20-1 and TRBJ1-5; D gene uncertain. The CDR3 sequence is 14 residues long. Germline CDR1 DFQATT, CDR2 SNEGSKA (reference sequence). Trimming stripped 1 base from V and 4 bases from J, with 11 bases between. CDR3 sequence: CSARVGLGNQPQHF. The CDR3 coding sequence is TGCAGTGCTAGAGTGGGTCTGGGGAATCAGCCCCAGCATTTT.

This clonotype has ten or more counts. The rearrangement joins TRBV18 to TRBJ2-1, with D unresolved. Trimming removed 2 bases from V and 4 bases from J, with 6 bases in between. This CDR3 comprises 13 residues. Germline assignment: CDR1 KGHSH and CDR2 LQKENI. The CDR3, as DNA: TGTGCCAGCTCACCAAGCGAGTACAATGAGCAGTTCTTC. As protein: CASSPSEYNEQFF.

This clonotype was observed at least ten times. V usage is TRBV5-1 and J usage is TRBJ2-1; a possible D gene is TRBD2 (6 bases). From germline, CDR1 is SGHRS and CDR2 YFSETQ. This CDR3 region has 14 residues. The germline V and J ends were trimmed by 0 bases and 6 bases, with 10 bases remaining between them. The CDR3 nucleotides read TGCGCCAGCAGCTTGGCCTTAGCGGCCAATGAGCAGTTCTTC. Amino acid sequence: CASSLALAANEQFF.

This clonotype occurred a few times. The J gene is TRBJ1-1, the V gene TRBV19, with a weak D call TRBD1 (5 bases). There are 13 residues in the CDR3. Per germline, CDR1 LNHDA and CDR2 SQIVND (reference sequence). V lost 3 bases and J 9 bases, leaving 14 bases between the germline ends. This CDR3 is CASSIDFLDKAFF. In DNA, the CDR3 is TGTGCCAGTAGTATCGATTTCCTGGACAAAGCTTTCTTT.

This clonotype came up many times. CDR3 coding DNA: TGTGCCATCAGTGGTGGGGGCCCGAACACTGAAGCTTTCTTT. Residues: CAISGGGPNTEAFF. The chain couples TRBV10-3 to TRBJ1-1, with a tentative D call TRBD1 (6 bases). V shed 4 bases and J shed 1 base, with 10 bases lying between them. The CDR3 extends over 14 amino acids. Germline V gene lookup returns CDR1 ENHRY and CDR2 SYGVKD.

This clonotype has only a few counts. The rearrangement links TRBV7-2 to TRBJ1-3; D gene unclear. Trimming pared 4 bases from V and 0 bases from J, leaving 10 bases between. In germline, CDR1 is SGHTA, CDR2 FQGNSA. The CDR3 has 15 residues. The CDR3 reads CASSSQQSSGNTIYF. The CDR3 nucleotides read TGTGCCAGCAGCTCGCAACAGAGCTCTGGAAACACCATATATTTT.